This TCR beta chain originates from a study of T cells in Graves' hyperthyroidism and ophthalmopathy. Germline V lookup: CDR1 SEHNR, CDR2 FQNEAQ (reference sequence). The CDR3 has 16 residues. V gave up 1 base and J gave up 4 bases; unmatched junction bases: 7. Amplified TCR beta CDR3 regions derived from RNA transcripts. The HTBI set primed first-round TCR CDR3 RT-PCR. TCRdb ran MiXCR on the multiplex PCR reads and lists one entry per CDR3 protein. The top ten hold around 47% of the sample, which has approximately 330,000 distinct CDR3 sequences, about 20% seen once. J is TRBJ2-1 and V is TRBV7-9; TRBD1 matches 7 bases. The sequenced sample was blood. The clonotype originates from a woman in her fifties or sixties with Graves' hyperthyroidism. The CDR3: CASSLDEGAHYNEQFF. CDR3 DNA: TGTGCCAGCAGCTTAGACGAGGGGGCGCATTACAATGAGCAGTTCTTC.